Listed below are T cell receptor beta chains from one sample, sequenced in a study of shared clonotypes between healthy human individuals. Repertoires were generated with immunoSEQ multiplex PCR, while TCRdb's copy carries only in-frame clones and drops some. Of millions of clones listed, around 95% were seen once; the top ten hold 0.1% to 0.15%. The sample consisted of naive CD4+ T cells sorted from blood. Receptors originate from a man younger than 35 in good health. Both conserved end residues are part of each CDR3. Fields, in order: J gene, clone size, D gene, V gene, CDR3 DNA, CDR3 protein. A D gene is named only where the DNA matches it firmly. Size tells how often a clone was seen (once, few, many) or the class of an expanded clone, and some rows leave it out.

TRBJ2-2 | NA | NA | TRBV7-2 | TGTGCCAGCAGCTTAGTGCGCCAGGCAGCCGGGGAGCTGTTTTTT | CASSLVRQAAGELFF
TRBJ1-5 | NA | NA | TRBV12-5 | TGTGCTAGTGGTCCTGGAGAGAATCAGCCCCAGCATTTT | CASGPGENQPQHF
TRBJ1-2 | NA | NA | TRBV6-6 | TGTGCCAGCAACCCCGACATGGGGGGCTACACCTTC | CASNPDMGGYTF
TRBJ2-3 | few | TRBD2 | TRBV6-1 | TGTGCCAGCAGTGACCCCCTAGCGGGAGGGCCGAATACGCAGTATTTT | CASSDPLAGGPNTQYF
TRBJ2-7 | NA | NA | TRBV5-6 | TGTGCCAGCAGCTTGGGCGATACCTACGAGCAGTACTTC | CASSLGDTYEQYF
TRBJ2-6 | NA | NA | TRBV28 | TGTGCCAGCAGTTCACAGGGCCGGACTGGGGCCAACGTCCTGACTTTC | CASSSQGRTGANVLTF
TRBJ1-5 | NA | TRBD1 | TRBV30 | TGTGCCTGGGGCCCGGGACAGTACAATCAGCCCCAGCATTTT | CAWGPGQYNQPQHF
TRBJ2-6 | NA | NA | TRBV6-5 | TGTGCCAGCGGCCTAAACTCTGGGGCCAACGTCCTGACTTTC | CASGLNSGANVLTF
TRBJ2-7 | NA | TRBD1 | TRBV7-3 | TGTGCCAGCAGCATGGAACGGGACAGGGGGCACGAGCAGTACTTC | CASSMERDRGHEQYF
TRBJ2-5 | NA | NA | TRBV5-1 | TGCGCCAGCAGCTTGGACCAGAGGACCCAGTACTTC | CASSLDQRTQYF
TRBJ1-4 | NA | TRBD1 | TRBV5-6 | TGTGCCAGCAGCTTTTGGGACAGGGCGTATGAAAAACTGTTTTTT | CASSFWDRAYEKLFF
TRBJ1-5 | few | NA | TRBV19 | TGTGCCAGTAGGCCTTTAGGGGGGAGCAATCAGCCCCAGCATTTT | CASRPLGGSNQPQHF
TRBJ1-6 | NA | NA | TRBV27 | TGTGCCAGCAACCTCCGTTGGGGTTCACCCCTCCACTTT | CASNLRWGSPLHF
TRBJ1-2 | NA | NA | TRBV6-6 | TGTGCCAGCAGTTACGCGGCAGGCGACCGTAACTATGGCTACACCTTC | CASSYAAGDRNYGYTF
TRBJ2-1 | NA | TRBD2 | TRBV13 | TGTGCCAGCAGCACCGCGGGAGCGAACCATGAGCAGTTCTTC | CASSTAGANHEQFF
TRBJ2-5 | NA | NA | TRBV5-3 | TGTGCCAGAAGCCAGACGGGACTTACGGAGACCCAGTACTTC | CARSQTGLTETQYF
TRBJ2-1 | NA | TRBD1 | TRBV7-3 | TGTGCCAGCAGCTTAGGGACAGGCTCGTATGAGCAGTTCTTC | CASSLGTGSYEQFF
TRBJ2-1 | NA | TRBD2 | TRBV30 | TGTGCCTGGGTGGGAGAAAAGCGGGATCTGTACAATGAGCAGTTCTTC | CAWVGEKRDLYNEQFF
TRBJ2-2 | once | NA | TRBV11-3 | TGTGCCAGCAGTCCGACACACACCGGGGAGCTGTTTTTT | CASSPTHTGELFF
TRBJ1-1 | NA | TRBD1 | TRBV6-5 | TGTGCCACATCAGGGGGCCGGACTGAAGCTTTCTTT | CATSGGRTEAFF
TRBJ1-2 | NA | NA | TRBV25-1 | TGTGCCTCTCGAGACGAACCCTATGGCTACACCTTC | CASRDEPYGYTF
TRBJ1-1 | NA | TRBD1 | TRBV30 | TGTGCCTACCTCCGGGACAGGAGAGAAGCTTTCTTT | CAYLRDRREAFF
TRBJ2-7 | NA | NA | TRBV14 | TGTGCCAGCAGCCGACTCGGATCGGGCTCCTACGAGCAGTACTTC | CASSRLGSGSYEQYF
TRBJ1-2 | NA | NA | TRBV14 | TGTGCCAGCAGCCAAGATATGAGCTTCGGCTACACCTTC | CASSQDMSFGYTF
TRBJ1-5 | NA | NA | TRBV19 | TGTGCCAGTAGCCGCACCGGGAAGACAGGCATTGATCAGCCCCAGCATTTT | CASSRTGKTGIDQPQHF
TRBJ2-2 | NA | TRBD1 | TRBV10-3 | TGTGCCATAGGGACAGGGGCGGGCACCGGGGAGCTGTTTTTT | CAIGTGAGTGELFF
TRBJ2-7 | NA | TRBD2 | TRBV2 | TGTGCCAGCAGTGATCCCGGACTAGCGGGGAACTTC | CASSDPGLAGNF
TRBJ2-5 | once | NA | TRBV5-1 | TGCGCCAGCAGCGCCTTTACAGGGAACCAAGAGACCCAGTACTTC | CASSAFTGNQETQYF
TRBJ2-2 | few | NA | TRBV19 | TGTGCCAGTAGTGAAAACACCGGGGAGCTGTTTTTT | CASSENTGELFF
TRBJ2-5 | NA | NA | TRBV10-2 | TGCGCCAGCAGTGACAGGCCGGGGTTCCAAGAGACCCAGTACTTC | CASSDRPGFQETQYF
TRBJ2-2 | NA | NA | TRBV5-4 | TGTGCCAGCAGCTCAACCGGGACCAACACCGGGGAGCTGTTTTTT | CASSSTGTNTGELFF
TRBJ1-2 | few | NA | TRBV5-1 | TGCGCCAGCAGCTTGTTGGGGGGCGCAGGCTATGGCTACACCTTC | CASSLLGGAGYGYTF
TRBJ2-5 | NA | TRBD2 | TRBV6-1 | TGTGCCAGCAGTGAATGGGGGAGGGGCGCGGCGGGAGAGACCCAGTACTTC | CASSEWGRGAAGETQYF
TRBJ1-1 | NA | NA | TRBV5-4 | TGTGCCAGCGGATCTGGGGGGCCCGACACTGAAGCTTTCTTT | CASGSGGPDTEAFF
TRBJ2-2 | NA | TRBD1 | TRBV7-2 | TGTGCCAGCAGCCTAGGACAGGGAAACACCGGGGAGCTGTTTTTT | CASSLGQGNTGELFF
TRBJ2-5 | NA | NA | TRBV4-3 | TGCGCCAGCAGCCAAGATTATTTCGCGGTAGGAGAAGAGACCCAGTACTTC | CASSQDYFAVGEETQYF
TRBJ1-2 | NA | TRBD1 | TRBV6-5 | TGTGCCAGCAGAACAGGGGGGAGCGTGCGTAGCTACACCTTC | CASRTGGSVRSYTF
TRBJ2-5 | NA | NA | TRBV6-5 | TGTGCCAGCAGTTACTTCCGGGGCGAAGAGACCCAGTACTTC | CASSYFRGEETQYF
TRBJ1-2 | NA | NA | TRBV18 | TGTGCCAGCTCCCCGGGGGCAAACTATGGCTACACCTTC | CASSPGANYGYTF
TRBJ2-7 | NA | TRBD1 | TRBV7-9 | TGTGCCAGCAGCTTAAGGACAGGGGGCTTCCTCGAGCAGTACTTC | CASSLRTGGFLEQYF
TRBJ2-5 | NA | NA | TRBV19 | TGTGCCAGTAGTATAGATTGGGAATCGGGGGAGACCCAGTACTTC | CASSIDWESGETQYF
TRBJ2-7 | NA | NA | TRBV27 | TGTGCCAGCAGTTTAGAGTGGGGCCTACTCTACGAGCAGTACTTC | CASSLEWGLLYEQYF
TRBJ1-1 | NA | NA | TRBV5-1 | TGCGCCAGCAGCTTGGCGACAGGCGGGAACACTGAAGCTTTCTTT | CASSLATGGNTEAFF
TRBJ2-7 | NA | NA | TRBV5-6 | TGTGCCAGCAGCGACGGGACTCCTACCTACGAGCAGTACTTC | CASSDGTPTYEQYF
TRBJ2-2 | NA | NA | TRBV7-9 | TGTGCCAGCAGCTGGGGAAACGGGGAGCTGTTTTTT | CASSWGNGELFF
TRBJ1-4 | NA | TRBD1 | TRBV5-1 | TGCGCCAGCAGCCTGACCTCGGACAGGTATAATGAAAAACTGTTTTTT | CASSLTSDRYNEKLFF
TRBJ1-1 | NA | NA | TRBV4-3 | TGCGCCAGCAGCCAGGAAGGGTGGAACACTGAAGCTTTCTTT | CASSQEGWNTEAFF
TRBJ2-2 | NA | NA | TRBV28 | TGTGCCAGCAGTTCCCCTGGTCAGGGGCGGGGCGGGGAGCTGTTTTTT | CASSSPGQGRGGELFF
TRBJ1-6 | NA | NA | TRBV5-1 | TGCGCCAGCAGCTTGGATGGGGGTTTGAATTCACCCCTCCACTTT | CASSLDGGLNSPLHF
TRBJ1-1 | NA | NA | TRBV29-1 | TGCAGCGTTGATCCAGGGGTTGAAGACACTGAAGCTTTCTTT | CSVDPGVEDTEAFF